This T cell receptor beta chain was sequenced for a study of blood T cell repertoires in COVID-19. V lost 5 bases, J lost 10 bases, and 10 bases stayed unmatched. The CDR3 has 13 residues. From germline, CDR1 is SGHTA and CDR2 FQGNSA. Profiled with immunoSEQ multiplex PCR; TCRdb holds only in-frame clones, not every one. This sample carries 250,000 to 300,000 clones, approximately 86% of them seen once, and the ten largest clones take roughly 5.6%. Seattle patients were enrolled while actively infected and followed longitudinally. The TCR comes from a woman aged 60-75 years with COVID-19, enrolled during active disease. The chain joins TRBV7-2 to TRBJ2-7; TRBD2 agrees at 8 bases. Sequencing was carried out using peripheral blood. The CDR3 coding sequence is TGTGCCAGCAGCAACTCAATAGCGGGACCCCAGTACTTC. This codes for CASSNSIAGPQYF.